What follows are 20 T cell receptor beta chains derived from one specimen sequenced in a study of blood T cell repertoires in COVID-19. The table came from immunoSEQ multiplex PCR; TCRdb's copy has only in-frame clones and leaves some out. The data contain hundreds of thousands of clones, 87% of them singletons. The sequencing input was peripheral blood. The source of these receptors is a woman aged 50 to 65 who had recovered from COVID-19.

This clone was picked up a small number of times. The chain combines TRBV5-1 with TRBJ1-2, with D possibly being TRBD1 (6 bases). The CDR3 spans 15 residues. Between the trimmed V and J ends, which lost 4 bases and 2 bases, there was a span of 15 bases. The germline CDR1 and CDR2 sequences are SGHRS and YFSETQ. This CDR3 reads CASSRTDLLNYGYTF. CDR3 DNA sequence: TGCGCCAGCAGCCGGACAGACCTCCTCAACTATGGCTACACCTTC.

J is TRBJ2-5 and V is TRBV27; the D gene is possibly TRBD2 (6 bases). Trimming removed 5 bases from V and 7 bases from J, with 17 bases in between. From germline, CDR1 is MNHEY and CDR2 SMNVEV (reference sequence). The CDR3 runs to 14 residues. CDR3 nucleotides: TGTGCCAGCAGTCAACCGGGACTGGCTTTGACCCAGTACTTC. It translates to CASSQPGLALTQYF.

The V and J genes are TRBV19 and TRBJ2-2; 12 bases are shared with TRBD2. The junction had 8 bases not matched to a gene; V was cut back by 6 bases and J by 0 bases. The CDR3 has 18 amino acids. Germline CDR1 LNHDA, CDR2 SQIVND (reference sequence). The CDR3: CASRKGLAGGANTGELFF. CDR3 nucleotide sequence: TGTGCCAGTAGGAAGGGGCTAGCGGGAGGGGCGAACACCGGGGAGCTGTTTTTT.

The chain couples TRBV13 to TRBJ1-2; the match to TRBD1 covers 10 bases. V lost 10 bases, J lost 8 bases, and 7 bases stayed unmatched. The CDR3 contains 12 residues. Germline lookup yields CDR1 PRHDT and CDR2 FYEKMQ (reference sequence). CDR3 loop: CATLTGGRGYTF. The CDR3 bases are TGTGCCACCTTGACAGGGGGCAGAGGCTACACCTTC.

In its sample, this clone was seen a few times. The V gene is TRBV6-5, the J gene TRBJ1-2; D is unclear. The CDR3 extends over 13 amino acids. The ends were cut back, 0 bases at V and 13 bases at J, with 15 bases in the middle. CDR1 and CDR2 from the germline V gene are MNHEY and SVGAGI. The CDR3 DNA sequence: TGTGCCAGCAGTTACTCACGGACTCTAGTCTTCACCTTC. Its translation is CASSYSRTLVFTF.

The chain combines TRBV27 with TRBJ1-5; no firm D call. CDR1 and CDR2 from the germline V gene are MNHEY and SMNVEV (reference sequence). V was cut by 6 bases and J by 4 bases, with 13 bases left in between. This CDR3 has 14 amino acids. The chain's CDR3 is CASSPRAPNQPQHF. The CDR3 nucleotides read TGTGCCAGCAGCCCGAGAGCCCCGAATCAGCCCCAGCATTTT.

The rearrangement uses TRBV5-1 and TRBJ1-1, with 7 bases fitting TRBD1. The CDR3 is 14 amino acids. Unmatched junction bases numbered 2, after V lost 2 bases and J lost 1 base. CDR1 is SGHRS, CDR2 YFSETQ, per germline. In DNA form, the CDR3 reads TGCGCCAGCAGCTTCTCAGGGGGGAACACTGAAGCTTTCTTT. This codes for CASSFSGGNTEAFF.

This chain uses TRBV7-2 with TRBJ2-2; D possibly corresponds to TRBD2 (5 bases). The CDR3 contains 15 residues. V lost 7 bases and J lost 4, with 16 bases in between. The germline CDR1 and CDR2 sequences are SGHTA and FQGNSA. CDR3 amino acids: CASKKLVSATGELFF. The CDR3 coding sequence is TGTGCCAGCAAGAAACTAGTTTCGGCCACCGGGGAGCTGTTTTTT.

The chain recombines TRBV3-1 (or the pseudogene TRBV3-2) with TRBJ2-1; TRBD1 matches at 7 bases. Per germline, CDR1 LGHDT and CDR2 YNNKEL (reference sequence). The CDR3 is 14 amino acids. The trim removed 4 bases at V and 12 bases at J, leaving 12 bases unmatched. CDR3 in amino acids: CASSRQGPSIWQFF. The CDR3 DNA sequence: TGTGCCAGCAGCCGACAGGGCCCATCAATTTGGCAGTTCTTC.

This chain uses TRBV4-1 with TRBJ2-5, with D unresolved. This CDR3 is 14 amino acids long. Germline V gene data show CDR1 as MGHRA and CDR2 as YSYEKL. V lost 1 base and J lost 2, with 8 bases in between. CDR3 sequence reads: CASSQGGPQETQYF. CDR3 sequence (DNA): TGCGCCAGCAGCCAAGGTGGCCCTCAAGAGACCCAGTACTTC.

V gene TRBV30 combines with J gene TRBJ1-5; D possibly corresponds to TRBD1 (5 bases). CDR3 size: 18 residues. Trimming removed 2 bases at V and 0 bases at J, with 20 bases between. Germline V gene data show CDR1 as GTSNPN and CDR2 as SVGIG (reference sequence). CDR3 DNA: TGTGCCTGGAGTCCGGGCCAGGGTGGTTACGGTAGCAATCAGCCCCAGCATTTT. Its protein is CAWSPGQGGYGSNQPQHF.

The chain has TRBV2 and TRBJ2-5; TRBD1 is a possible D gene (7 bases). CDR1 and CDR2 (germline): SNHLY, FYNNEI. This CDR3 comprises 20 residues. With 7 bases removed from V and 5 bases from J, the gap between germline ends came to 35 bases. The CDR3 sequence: CASKYPPGGLLQGLWETQYF. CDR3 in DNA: TGTGCCAGCAAATACCCACCCGGAGGACTACTACAGGGGCTTTGGGAGACCCAGTACTTC. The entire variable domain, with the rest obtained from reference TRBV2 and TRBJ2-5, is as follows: EPEVTQTPSHQVTQMGQEVILRCVPISNHLYFYWYRQILGQKVEFLVSFYNNEISEKSEIFDDQFSVERPDGSNFTLKIRSTKLEDSAMYFCASKYPPGGLLQGLWETQYFGPGTRLLVL.

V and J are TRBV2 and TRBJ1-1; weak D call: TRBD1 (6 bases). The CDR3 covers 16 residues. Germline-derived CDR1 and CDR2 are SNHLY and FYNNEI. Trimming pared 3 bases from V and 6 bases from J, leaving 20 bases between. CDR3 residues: CASSEFVGAGGPEAFF. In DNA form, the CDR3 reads TGTGCCAGCAGTGAGTTTGTGGGGGCCGGAGGACCTGAAGCTTTCTTT. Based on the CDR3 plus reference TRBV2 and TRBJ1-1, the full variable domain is EPEVTQTPSHQVTQMGQEVILRCVPISNHLYFYWYRQILGQKVEFLVSFYNNEISEKSEIFDDQFSVERPDGSNFTLKIRSTKLEDSAMYFCASSEFVGAGGPEAFFGQGTRLTVV.

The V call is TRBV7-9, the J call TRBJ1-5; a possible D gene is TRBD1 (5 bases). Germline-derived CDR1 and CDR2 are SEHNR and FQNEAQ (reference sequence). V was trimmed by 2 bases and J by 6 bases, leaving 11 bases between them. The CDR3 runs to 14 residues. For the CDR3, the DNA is TGTGCCAGCAGCTTATCAGGGATCGGTCAGCCCCAGCATTTT. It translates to CASSLSGIGQPQHF.

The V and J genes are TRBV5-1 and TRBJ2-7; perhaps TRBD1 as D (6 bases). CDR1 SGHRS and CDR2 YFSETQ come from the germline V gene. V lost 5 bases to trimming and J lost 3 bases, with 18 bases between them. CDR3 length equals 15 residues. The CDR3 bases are TGCGCCAGCAGTCTGGAACTCAGGGGAAGCTACGAGCAGTACTTC. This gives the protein CASSLELRGSYEQYF.

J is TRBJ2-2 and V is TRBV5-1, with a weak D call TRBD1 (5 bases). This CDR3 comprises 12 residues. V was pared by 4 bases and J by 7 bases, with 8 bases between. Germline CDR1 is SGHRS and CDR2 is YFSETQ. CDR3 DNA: TGCGCCAGCAGCACGACAGACGGGGAGCTGTTTTTT. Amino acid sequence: CASSTTDGELFF.

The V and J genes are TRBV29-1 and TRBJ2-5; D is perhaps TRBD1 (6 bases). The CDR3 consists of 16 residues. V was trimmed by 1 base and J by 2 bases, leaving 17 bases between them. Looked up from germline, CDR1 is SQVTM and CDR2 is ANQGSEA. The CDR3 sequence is CSVEGHRVRVQETQYF. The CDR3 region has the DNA TGCAGCGTTGAAGGTCACAGGGTGAGGGTACAAGAGACCCAGTACTTC.

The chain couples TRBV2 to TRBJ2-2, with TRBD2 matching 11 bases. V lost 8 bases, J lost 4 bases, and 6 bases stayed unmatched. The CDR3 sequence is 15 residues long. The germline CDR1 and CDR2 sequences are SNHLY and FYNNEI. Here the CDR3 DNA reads TGTGCCAGCCAGACTAGCGGGATGAGCACCGGGGAGCTGTTTTTT. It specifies CASQTSGMSTGELFF.

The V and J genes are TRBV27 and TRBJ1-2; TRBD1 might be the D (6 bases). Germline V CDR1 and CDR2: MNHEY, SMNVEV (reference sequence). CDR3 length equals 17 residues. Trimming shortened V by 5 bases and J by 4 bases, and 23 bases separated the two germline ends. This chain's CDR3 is CASSTGVAYRAAYGYTF. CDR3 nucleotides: TGTGCCAGCAGTACCGGGGTGGCGTACAGGGCTGCCTATGGCTACACCTTC.

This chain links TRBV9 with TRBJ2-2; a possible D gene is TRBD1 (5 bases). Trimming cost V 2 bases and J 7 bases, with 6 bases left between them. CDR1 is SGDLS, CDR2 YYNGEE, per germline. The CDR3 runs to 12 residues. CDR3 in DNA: TGTGCCAGCAGCGTGGGGCGCGGGGAGCTGTTTTTT. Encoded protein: CASSVGRGELFF.